The clone carrying this T cell receptor beta chain was found a few times. The CDR3 spans 14 residues. J was trimmed by 6 bases and V by 1 base; bases with no gene match: 4. CDR1 LGHNA and CDR2 YSLEER come from the germline V gene. The data belong to a study of beta chain features in type 1 diabetes. The investigators reverse transcribed all of the isolated RNA, so they sequenced expressed TCRB transcripts. Assay: immunoSEQ multiplex PCR; the TCRdb copy retains only in-frame clones and omits some. The sample has approximately 160,000 clones; about 9.1% are singletons. Using CD45RO/CCR7/CD25/CD127/CD95/CD27, CD4+ naive, central memory, regulatory and stem cell-like memory cells were sorted.

The sequence was obtained from a woman aged 18-29 years in good health. The genes are TRBV4-3 and TRBJ2-3, with TRBD1 matching 7 bases. Sequences were obtained from central memory CD4+ T cells from blood. CDR3 loop: CASSQGQGLDTQYF. The CDR3 region has the DNA TGCGCCAGCAGCCAAGGACAGGGATTGGATACGCAGTATTTT.